This T cell receptor (beta chain) was recovered during a study of blood T cell repertoires in COVID-19. Study-wide context: Italy, Spain and the United States were the sources of the convalescent and acute COVID-19 samples.

The germline V gene encodes CDR1 LNHDA and CDR2 SQIVND (reference sequence). The CDR3 is 13 residues long. Unmatched junction bases numbered 6, after V lost 11 bases and J lost 2 bases. Authors' processing steps: The authors estimated nucleated cell counts from reference gene primer amplification. Using immunoSEQ multiplex PCR, the repertoire was profiled, and TCRdb retains in-frame clones only, with some absent. D and trimming were read from the DNA, whereas the V and J calls and clone size are those reported in that table. The table lists roughly 150,000 clones, around nine tenths of them singletons. Followed longitudinally, the Seattle patients had been enrolled during active infection.

This receptor was taken from an elderly woman with COVID-19, enrolled during active disease. The V call is TRBV19, the J call TRBJ2-3; 8 nucleotides line up with TRBD2. Material for sequencing was peripheral blood. CDR3 DNA sequence: TGTGCCTGTAATAGCGGGGACACAGATACGCAGTATTTT. This gives the protein CACNSGDTDTQYF. The whole variable domain, remainder taken from reference TRBV19 and TRBJ2-3, is DGGITQSPKYLFRKEGQNVTLSCEQNLNHDAMYWYRQDPGQGLRLIYYSQIVNDFQKGDIAEGYSVSREKKESFPLTVTSAQKNPTAFYLCACNSGDTDTQYFGPGTRLTVL.